Only a few counts were recorded for the clone carrying this TCR beta chain. These data come from a study of blood T cell repertoires in COVID-19. In the study overall: COVID-19 samples from acute and convalescent phases originated in the United States, Italy and Spain.

Original analysis: Scientists estimated how many nucleated cells there were by amplifying reference gene primers. Assay used: immunoSEQ multiplex PCR; TCRdb lists only in-frame clones, some missing. The D gene and trimming were derived from the DNA, and the V and J assignments and clone size from that table. The table has tens of thousands of clones, 75% to 90% seen once. The ends lost 5 bases at V and 4 bases at J; junction bases unmatched: 10. Germline V lookup: CDR1 SEHNR, CDR2 FQNEAQ (reference sequence). The length of the CDR3 is 16 residues. Sequenced: peripheral blood. This TCR was sampled from an elderly man with active or convalescent COVID-19. The chain uses TRBV7-9 and TRBJ2-1; 8 bases are a match to TRBD1. The CDR3: CASSKPTGVSYNEQFF. In nucleotides, the CDR3 is TGTGCCAGCAGCAAACCGACAGGGGTGTCATACAATGAGCAGTTCTTC.